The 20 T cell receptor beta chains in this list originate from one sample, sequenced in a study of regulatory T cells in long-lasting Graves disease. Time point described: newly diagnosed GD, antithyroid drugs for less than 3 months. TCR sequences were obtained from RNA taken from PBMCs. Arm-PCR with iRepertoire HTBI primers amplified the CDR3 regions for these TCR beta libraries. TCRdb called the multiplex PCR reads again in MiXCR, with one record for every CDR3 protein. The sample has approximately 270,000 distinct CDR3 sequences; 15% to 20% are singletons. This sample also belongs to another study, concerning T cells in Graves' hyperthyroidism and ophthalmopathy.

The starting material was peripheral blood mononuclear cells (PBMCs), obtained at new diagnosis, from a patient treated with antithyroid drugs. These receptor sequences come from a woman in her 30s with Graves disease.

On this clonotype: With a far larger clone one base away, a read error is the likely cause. The CDR3 nucleotides read TGCAGTGCTAGCCAGGGACTAGGGATCGATGAGCAGTACTTC. It translates to CSASQGLGIDEQYF. This sequence joins TRBV20-1 and TRBJ2-7; 8 bases align to TRBD2. In germline, CDR1 is DFQATT, CDR2 SNEGSKA (reference sequence). V was clipped by 3 bases and J by 7 bases; unmatched bases: 11. CDR3 length: 14 amino acids.

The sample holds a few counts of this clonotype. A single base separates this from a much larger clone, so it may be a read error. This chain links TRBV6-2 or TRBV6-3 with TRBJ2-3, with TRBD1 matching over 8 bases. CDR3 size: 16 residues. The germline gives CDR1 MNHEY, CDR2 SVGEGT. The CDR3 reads CASSYRGPGGTGTQYF. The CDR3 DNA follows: TGTGCCAGCAGTTACCGCGGACCAGGGGGCACAGGTACGCAGTATTTT.

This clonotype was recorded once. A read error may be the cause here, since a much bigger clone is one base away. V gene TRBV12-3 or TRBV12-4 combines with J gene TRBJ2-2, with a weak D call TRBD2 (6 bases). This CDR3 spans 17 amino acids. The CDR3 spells CAISDPGRIPNTGELFF. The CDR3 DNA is TGTGCCATCAGTGACCCAGGGAGGATCCCGAACACCGGGGAGCTGTTTTTT.

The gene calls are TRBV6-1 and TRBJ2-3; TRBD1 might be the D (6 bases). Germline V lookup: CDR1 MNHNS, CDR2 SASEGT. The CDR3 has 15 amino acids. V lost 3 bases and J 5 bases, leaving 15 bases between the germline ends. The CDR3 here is CASSERDRFIDTQYF. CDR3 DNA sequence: TGTGCCAGCAGTGAGAGAGACAGGTTCATAGATACGCAGTATTTT.

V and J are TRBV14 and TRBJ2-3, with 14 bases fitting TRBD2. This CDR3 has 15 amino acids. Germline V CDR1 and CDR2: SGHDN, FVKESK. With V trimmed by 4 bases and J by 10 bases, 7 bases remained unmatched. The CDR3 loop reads CASSLGLAGGVAQYF. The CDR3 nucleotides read TGTGCCAGCAGCCTCGGACTAGCGGGGGGAGTTGCGCAGTATTTT.

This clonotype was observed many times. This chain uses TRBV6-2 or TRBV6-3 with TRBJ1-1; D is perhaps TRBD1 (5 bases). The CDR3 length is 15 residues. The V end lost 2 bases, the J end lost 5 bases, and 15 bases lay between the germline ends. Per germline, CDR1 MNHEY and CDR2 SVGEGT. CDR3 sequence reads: CASSYDGGGRTEAFF. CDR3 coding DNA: TGTGCCAGCAGTTACGACGGCGGGGGAAGGACTGAAGCTTTCTTT.

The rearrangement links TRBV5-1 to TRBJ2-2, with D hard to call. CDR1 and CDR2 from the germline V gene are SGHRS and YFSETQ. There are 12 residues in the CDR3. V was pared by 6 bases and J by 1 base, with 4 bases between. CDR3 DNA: TGCGCCAGCACTATGAACACCGGGGAGCTGTTTTTT. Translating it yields CASTMNTGELFF.

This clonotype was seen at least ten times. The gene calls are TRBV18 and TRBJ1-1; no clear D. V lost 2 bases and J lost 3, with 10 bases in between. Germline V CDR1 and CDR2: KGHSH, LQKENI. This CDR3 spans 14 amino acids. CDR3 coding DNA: TGTGCCAGCTCACCATCAAGGTTGGACACTGAAGCTTTCTTT. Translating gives CASSPSRLDTEAFF.

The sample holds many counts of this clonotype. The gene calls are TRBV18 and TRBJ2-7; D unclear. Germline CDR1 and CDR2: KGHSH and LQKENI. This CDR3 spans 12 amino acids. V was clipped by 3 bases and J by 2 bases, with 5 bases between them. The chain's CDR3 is CASSPSPYEQYF. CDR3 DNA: TGTGCCAGCTCACCGTCCCCCTACGAGCAGTACTTC.

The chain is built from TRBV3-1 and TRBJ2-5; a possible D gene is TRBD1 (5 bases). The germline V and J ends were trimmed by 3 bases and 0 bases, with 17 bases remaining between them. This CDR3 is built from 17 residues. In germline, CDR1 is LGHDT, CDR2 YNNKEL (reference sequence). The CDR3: CASSQGLLWANQETQYF. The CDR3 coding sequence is TGTGCCAGCAGCCAGGGGCTCCTGTGGGCCAACCAAGAGACCCAGTACTTC.

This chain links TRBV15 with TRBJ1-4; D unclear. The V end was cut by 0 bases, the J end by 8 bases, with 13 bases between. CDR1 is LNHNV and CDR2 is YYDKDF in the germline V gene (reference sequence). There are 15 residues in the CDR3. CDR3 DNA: TGTGCCACCAGCAGAGAAGACGGCCGGAGCGAAAAACTGTTTTTT. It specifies CATSREDGRSEKLFF.

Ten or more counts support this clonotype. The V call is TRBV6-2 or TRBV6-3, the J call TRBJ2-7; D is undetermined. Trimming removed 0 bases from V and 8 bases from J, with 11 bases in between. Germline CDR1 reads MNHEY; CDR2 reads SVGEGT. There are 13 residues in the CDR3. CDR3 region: CASSYSFEEQQYF. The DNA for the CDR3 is TGTGCCAGCAGTTACTCGTTCGAAGAACAGCAGTACTTC.

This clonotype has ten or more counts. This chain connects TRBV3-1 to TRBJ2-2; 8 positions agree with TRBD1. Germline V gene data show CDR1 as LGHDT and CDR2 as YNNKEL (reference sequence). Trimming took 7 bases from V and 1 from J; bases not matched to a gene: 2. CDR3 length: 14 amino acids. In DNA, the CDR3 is TGTGCCAGCAACGACAGGGGGAACACCGGGGAGCTGTTTTTT. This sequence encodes CASNDRGNTGELFF. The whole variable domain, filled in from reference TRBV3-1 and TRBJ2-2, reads DTAVSQTPKYLVTQMGNDKSIKCEQNLGHDTMYWYKQDSKKFLKIMFSYNNKELIINETVPNRFSPKSPDKAHLNLHINSLELGDSAVYFCASNDRGNTGELFFGEGSRLTVL.

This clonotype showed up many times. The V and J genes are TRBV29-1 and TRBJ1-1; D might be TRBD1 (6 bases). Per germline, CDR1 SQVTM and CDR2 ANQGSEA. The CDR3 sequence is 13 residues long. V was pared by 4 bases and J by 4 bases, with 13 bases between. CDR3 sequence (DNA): TGCAGCGTTGCGACAGGCGGCGGCACTGAAGCTTTCTTT. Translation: CSVATGGGTEAFF.

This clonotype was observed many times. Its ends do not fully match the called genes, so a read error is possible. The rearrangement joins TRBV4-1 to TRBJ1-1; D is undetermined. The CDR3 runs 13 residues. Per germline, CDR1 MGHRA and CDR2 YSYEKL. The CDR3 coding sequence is TGTGCCAGCAGCCAAGATCTGGACACTGAAGCTTTCTTT. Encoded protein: CASSQDLDTEAFF.

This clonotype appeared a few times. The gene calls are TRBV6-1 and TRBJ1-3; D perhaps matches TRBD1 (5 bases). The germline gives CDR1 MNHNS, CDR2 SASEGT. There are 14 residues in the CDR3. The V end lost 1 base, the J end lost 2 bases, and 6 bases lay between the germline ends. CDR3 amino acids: CASSEVRAGNTIYF. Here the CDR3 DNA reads TGTGCCAGCAGTGAAGTCAGGGCTGGAAACACCATATATTTT.

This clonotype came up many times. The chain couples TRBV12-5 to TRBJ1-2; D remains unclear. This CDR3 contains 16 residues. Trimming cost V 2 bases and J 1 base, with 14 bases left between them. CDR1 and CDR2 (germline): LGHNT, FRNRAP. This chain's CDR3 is CASGLPREVNNYGYTF. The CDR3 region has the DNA TGTGCTAGTGGTTTGCCACGGGAGGTCAATAACTATGGCTACACCTTC.

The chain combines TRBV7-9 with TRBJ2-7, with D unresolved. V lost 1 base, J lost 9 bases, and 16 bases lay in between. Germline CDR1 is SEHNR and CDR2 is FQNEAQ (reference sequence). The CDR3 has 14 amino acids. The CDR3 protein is CASSLDDIYVGQYF. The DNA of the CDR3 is TGTGCCAGCAGCTTAGATGATATCTACGTCGGGCAGTACTTC.

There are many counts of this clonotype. CDR3 DNA sequence: TGCAGTCCCATACAGGGTGTTAACACTGAAGCTTTCTTT. It encodes CSPIQGVNTEAFF. The genes are TRBV20-1 and TRBJ1-1; possibly TRBD1 for D (6 bases). V gave up 8 bases and J gave up 2 bases, with 15 bases separating them. CDR3 length: 13 amino acids. CDR1 and CDR2 from the germline V gene are DFQATT and SNEGSKA (reference sequence).

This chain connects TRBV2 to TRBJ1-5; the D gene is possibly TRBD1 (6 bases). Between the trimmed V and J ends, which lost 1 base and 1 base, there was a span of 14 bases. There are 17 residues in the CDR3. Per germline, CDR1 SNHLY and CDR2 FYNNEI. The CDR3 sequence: CASSEGGQGPSNQPQHF. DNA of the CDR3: TGTGCCAGCAGTGAAGGAGGCCAGGGGCCAAGCAATCAGCCCCAGCATTTT. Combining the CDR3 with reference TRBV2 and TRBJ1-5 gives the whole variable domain EPEVTQTPSHQVTQMGQEVILRCVPISNHLYFYWYRQILGQKVEFLVSFYNNEISEKSEIFDDQFSVERPDGSNFTLKIRSTKLEDSAMYFCASSEGGQGPSNQPQHFGDGTRLSIL.